The 27 T cell receptor beta chains below all came from one sample that was sequenced in a study of CD8+ T cells in alopecia areata. Treatment indicated: oral pan-JAK inhibitor, 5-10 mg twice daily. Sequencing relied on a cDNA template that was reverse transcribed from extracted RNA. Libraries were prepared by immunoSEQ multiplex PCR; TCRdb keeps only in-frame clonotypes and omits some of them. Of some 190,000 clones in the sample, roughly three fifths were seen once. Sequencing was performed on CD4+ T cells sorted from blood, taken between weeks 44 and 45, from a patient treated with tofacitinib. All receptors derive from a human donor with alopecia areata.

The V and J genes are TRBV25-1 and TRBJ2-1; 8 bases are shared with TRBD2. There are 15 residues in the CDR3. Germline V gene lookup returns CDR1 MGHDK and CDR2 SYGVNS. V lost 5 bases to trimming and J lost 4 bases; unmatched junction nucleotides: 7. The CDR3 reads CASSKAGDQYNEQFF. The CDR3 DNA follows: TGTGCCAGCAGTAAAGCGGGGGACCAATACAATGAGCAGTTCTTC.

This clone occurred a few times. The chain couples TRBV4-1 to TRBJ2-5; D gene unclear. CDR1 is MGHRA and CDR2 is YSYEKL in the germline V gene. The CDR3 runs 13 residues. V lost 0 bases and J lost 4, with 6 bases in between. CDR3 sequence (DNA): TGCGCCAGCAGCCAAGACGCCAGAGAGACCCAGTACTTC. It translates to CASSQDARETQYF.

The chain carries TRBV19 and TRBJ1-5, with D unresolved. Germline V lookup: CDR1 LNHDA, CDR2 SQIVND (reference sequence). The CDR3 consists of 13 residues. Deletions cut 6 bases from V and 5 bases from J, with 11 bases between. Written as DNA, the CDR3 is TGTGCCAGTAGGGTTTCTTGGGATCAGCCCCAGCATTTT. This sequence encodes CASRVSWDQPQHF.

The rearrangement links TRBV6-6 to TRBJ2-7; D call uncertain. Trimming pared 8 bases from V and 5 bases from J, leaving 13 bases between. CDR1 is MNHNY, CDR2 SVGAGI, per germline (reference sequence). The CDR3 extends over 12 amino acids. This chain's CDR3 is CASRSVYNEQYF. The DNA of the CDR3 is TGTGCCAGCCGGAGCGTGTATAACGAGCAGTACTTC.

This clone has more than one count but fewer than ten. The chain joins TRBV5-1 to TRBJ2-3; TRBD1 matches 9 bases. Trimming at V came to 4 bases and at J to 3 bases, leaving 6 bases not matched to a gene. Germline V gene data show CDR1 as SGHRS and CDR2 as YFSETQ. This CDR3 is built from 15 residues. CDR3 amino acids: CASSPQGAATDTQYF. DNA for the CDR3: TGCGCCAGCAGCCCACAGGGGGCTGCGACAGATACGCAGTATTTT. The full variable domain, in which reference TRBV5-1 and TRBJ2-3 provide the parts outside the CDR3, is KAGVTQTPRYLIKTRGQQVTLSCSPISGHRSVSWYQQTPGQGLQFLFEYFSETQRNKGNFPGRFSGRQFSNSRSEMNVSTLELGDSALYLCASSPQGAATDTQYFGPGTRLTVL.

J is TRBJ2-5 and V is TRBV2; D is unresolved. Trimming removed 6 bases at V and 2 bases at J, with 16 bases between. The CDR3 loop spans 15 amino acids. Germline-derived CDR1 and CDR2 are SNHLY and FYNNEI. The CDR3 here is CASSLDLGQQETQYF. The CDR3, as DNA: TGTGCCAGCAGCCTAGATCTAGGTCAACAAGAGACCCAGTACTTC.

The chain is built from TRBV27 and TRBJ2-7; D possibly corresponds to TRBD1 (5 bases). V lost 3 bases and J 4 bases, leaving 16 bases between the germline ends. The germline V gene has CDR1 MNHEY and CDR2 SMNVEV (reference sequence). CDR3 length: 15 amino acids. CDR3 nucleotide sequence: TGTGCCAGCAGTTTCTTCGACAGATTTAATTACGAGCAGTACTTC. Its protein is CASSFFDRFNYEQYF.

CDR3 protein: CASSLKGLSNQPQHF. CDR3 sequence (DNA): TGTGCCAGCAGTTTAAAAGGGCTGAGCAATCAGCCCCAGCATTTT. This rearrangement joins TRBV27 to TRBJ1-5; D gene unclear. The CDR3 has 15 residues. V lost 2 bases, J lost 1 base, and 9 bases lay in between. Germline assignment: CDR1 MNHEY and CDR2 SMNVEV (reference sequence).

The chain employs TRBV5-1 and TRBJ1-3; D is perhaps TRBD1 (5 bases). The CDR3 loop spans 14 amino acids. Deletions cut 4 bases from V and 7 bases from J, with 15 bases between. Germline values: CDR1 SGHRS, CDR2 YFSETQ. CDR3 protein: CASSPDNQPNTIYF. CDR3 nucleotides: TGCGCCAGCAGCCCGGACAACCAGCCGAACACCATATATTTT. Complete variable domain (other parts from reference TRBV5-1 and TRBJ1-3): KAGVTQTPRYLIKTRGQQVTLSCSPISGHRSVSWYQQTPGQGLQFLFEYFSETQRNKGNFPGRFSGRQFSNSRSEMNVSTLELGDSALYLCASSPDNQPNTIYFGEGSWLTVV.

J is TRBJ1-2 and V is TRBV15, with D unclear. Germline CDR1 is LNHNV and CDR2 is YYDKDF (reference sequence). The CDR3 length is 13 residues. The V gene lost 0 bases and the J gene lost 3 bases, with 5 bases spanning the gap. This chain's CDR3 is CATSRDVDYGYTF. The CDR3 DNA is TGTGCCACCAGCAGAGATGTGGACTATGGCTACACCTTC.

CDR3 amino acids: CASSPGPQETQYF. The DNA for the CDR3 is TGTGCCAGCAGCCCCGGACCGCAAGAGACCCAGTACTTC. This chain links TRBV7-8 with TRBJ2-5; D gene ambiguous. The CDR3 totals 13 residues. The V gene lost 5 bases and the J gene lost 2 bases, with 9 bases spanning the gap. Germline V gene lookup returns CDR1 SGHVS and CDR2 FQNEAQ.

This clone has just a few counts. The genes are TRBV7-8 and TRBJ1-3, with D uncertain. The V end was cut by 2 bases, the J end by 4 bases, with 12 bases between. Germline lookup yields CDR1 SGHVS and CDR2 FQNEAQ. This CDR3 region has 15 residues. CDR3 nucleotides: TGTGCCAGCAGCTTATCCCCCGGTGCGGGAAACACCATATATTTT. Translation: CASSLSPGAGNTIYF.

The chain combines TRBV11-2 with TRBJ2-1; D perhaps matches TRBD1 (6 bases). This CDR3 comprises 13 residues. The V end lost 1 base, the J end lost 8 bases, and 9 bases lay between the germline ends. Germline V gene data show CDR1 as SGHAT and CDR2 as FQNNGV. The CDR3 reads CASSLVRGDEQFF. For the CDR3, the DNA is TGTGCCAGCAGCTTAGTCAGGGGTGATGAGCAGTTCTTC.

This clone was counted only a few times. The chain is built from TRBV29-1 and TRBJ1-2, with TRBD1 matching over 12 bases. This CDR3 comprises 13 residues. With V trimmed by 7 bases and J by 8 bases, 8 bases remained unmatched. In germline, CDR1 is SQVTM, CDR2 ANQGSEA. The CDR3 DNA follows: TGCAGCGCCCGGGACAGGGGGCTTCGAGGCTACACCTTC. Encoded protein: CSARDRGLRGYTF.

The rearrangement joins TRBV29-1 to TRBJ1-2; TRBD1 matches at 9 bases. The CDR3 is 15 amino acids. Germline trimming cut 6 bases from V and 4 bases from J; bases unmatched to any gene: 12. Germline V gives CDR1 SQVTM, CDR2 ANQGSEA. The CDR3 protein is CSVETTGTGTYGYTF. Written as DNA, the CDR3 is TGCAGCGTCGAAACAACGGGGACAGGGACCTATGGCTACACCTTC. Full variable domain (outside the CDR3, taken from reference TRBV29-1 and TRBJ1-2): SAVISQKPSRDICQRGTSLTIQCQVDSQVTMMFWYRQQPGQSLTLIATANQGSEATYESGFVIDKFPISRPNLTFSTLTVSNMSPEDSSIYLCSVETTGTGTYGYTFGSGTRLTVV.

This clone was counted a few times. The V and J genes are TRBV11-2 and TRBJ2-3; tentatively, D is TRBD1 (6 bases). This CDR3 has 14 amino acids. The V and J ends lost 5 bases and 1 base respectively, with 10 bases between them. Germline V gene lookup returns CDR1 SGHAT and CDR2 FQNNGV. The CDR3 region has the DNA TGTGCCAGCAGCCCCCGGACAGGCACAGATACGCAGTATTTT. This sequence encodes CASSPRTGTDTQYF.

This clone has a handful of counts. The rearrangement uses TRBV29-1 and TRBJ1-1, with D possibly matching TRBD1 (6 bases). The CDR3 has 13 amino acids. Trimming took off 3 bases at V and 3 bases at J, with 11 bases between the two ends. Germline CDR1 SQVTM, CDR2 ANQGSEA. DNA of the CDR3: TGCAGCGTTGACCTACAGGGCTACACTGAAGCTTTCTTT. Translation: CSVDLQGYTEAFF.

The chain combines TRBV10-3 with TRBJ1-1; D remains ambiguous. Germline V gene lookup returns CDR1 ENHRY and CDR2 SYGVKD. This CDR3 spans 14 amino acids. Deletions cut 0 bases from V and 4 bases from J, with 9 bases between. As DNA, the CDR3 is TGTGCCATCAGTGAGTCCTCAACGGGCACTGAAGCTTTCTTT. It specifies CAISESSTGTEAFF.

This clone was counted a few times. This chain links TRBV29-1 with TRBJ2-2; 10 nucleotides line up with TRBD1. This CDR3 is 14 amino acids long. CDR1 SQVTM and CDR2 ANQGSEA come from the germline V gene. The V segment lost 2 bases and the J segment 5 bases; nucleotides outside the gene matches: 2. The CDR3 nucleotides are TGCAGCGTTGAAAGGACAGGGGGTACCGGGGAGCTGTTTTTT. Residues: CSVERTGGTGELFF.

The rearrangement uses TRBV27 and TRBJ2-3; D is perhaps TRBD1 (5 bases). Germline V lookup: CDR1 MNHEY, CDR2 SMNVEV (reference sequence). The CDR3 has 15 amino acids. V lost 3 bases and J lost 3, with 13 bases in between. The chain's CDR3 is CASSFKGFNTDTQYF. DNA of the CDR3: TGTGCCAGCAGTTTTAAGGGGTTTAATACAGATACGCAGTATTTT.

CDR3 in DNA: TGTGCCACCAGCAGTCCTGGCAGGGAAGCTTTCTTT. This translates into CATSSPGREAFF. The chain combines TRBV15 with TRBJ1-1; D ambiguous. CDR1 is LNHNV and CDR2 is YYDKDF in the germline V gene (reference sequence). The CDR3 consists of 12 residues. V was shortened by 3 bases and J by 8 bases, with 10 bases between the two germline ends.

For this clone: The sample has other DNA sequences that encode this CDR3 too. The chain has TRBV10-3 and TRBJ1-5; D is uncertain. Trimming shortened V by 0 bases and J by 7 bases, and 7 bases separated the two germline ends. The CDR3 contains 13 residues. The germline CDR1 and CDR2 sequences are ENHRY and SYGVKD. CDR3 residues: CAISESTGQPQHF. CDR3 bases: TGTGCCATCAGTGAGTCGACGGGACAGCCCCAGCATTTT.

The rearrangement uses TRBV4-3 and TRBJ2-3, with D unresolved. The V and J ends lost 1 base and 4 bases respectively, with 3 bases between them. CDR1 is LGHNA, CDR2 YSLEER, per germline. This CDR3 comprises 12 residues. The CDR3 DNA follows: TGCGCCAGCAGCCAAGGCGCAGATACGCAGTATTTT. It codes for CASSQGADTQYF.

The chain joins TRBV4-3 to TRBJ1-2; D may be TRBD1 (5 bases). The CDR3 length is 13 residues. Germline V gene sequence: CDR1 LGHNA, CDR2 YSLEER. Trimming left V 4 bases short and J 6 bases short, with 12 bases between. The CDR3 nucleotides are TGCGCCAGCAGCCGGTCGGGGGGGAATGGCTACACCTTC. Translating gives CASSRSGGNGYTF.

The sample holds a few counts of this clone. The chain recombines TRBV7-9 with TRBJ2-7; 12 nucleotides align to TRBD2. The germline V gene has CDR1 SEHNR and CDR2 FQNEAQ (reference sequence). V lost 5 bases and J lost 6; bases outside the gene matches: 5. This CDR3 spans 14 amino acids. The chain's CDR3 is CASSTTSGGTEQYF. The CDR3 coding sequence is TGTGCCAGCAGCACGACTAGCGGGGGAACCGAGCAGTACTTC.

The CDR3 loop reads CASRGPGQGNYGYTF. The CDR3 nucleotides read TGTGCCAGCAGGGGTCCGGGACAGGGAAACTATGGCTACACCTTC. The genes are TRBV9 and TRBJ1-2, with 9 nucleotides matching TRBD1. The V gene's germline CDR1 is SGDLS and CDR2 YYNGEE. This CDR3 is 15 amino acids long. The trim removed 5 bases at V and 2 bases at J, leaving 7 bases unmatched.

The CDR3 DNA reads as TGTGCCAGCAGCTTGCGACCGGGGGCTCGGACTGAAGCTTTCTTT. As protein: CASSLRPGARTEAFF. J is TRBJ1-1 and V is TRBV5-6; D possibly corresponds to TRBD1 (6 bases). Germline V lookup: CDR1 SGHDT, CDR2 YYEEEE. The V end lost 1 base, the J end lost 5 bases, and 15 bases lay between the germline ends. The CDR3 length is 15 residues.